These 28 T cell receptor beta chains were sequenced from one sample in a study of technical replicates of blood from several donors. Some clones are missing from TCRdb's copy, which holds only in-frame ones; the method was immunoSEQ multiplex PCR. The table lists around 79,000 clones, about 91% of them singletons, with 0.2% to 0.25% in the top ten. The sequencing input was T cells isolated from PBMCs. These receptors came from a human donor in good health.

The chain employs TRBV18 and TRBJ2-7, with 9 bases identical to TRBD2. Germline V gene lookup returns CDR1 KGHSH and CDR2 LQKENI. V lost 3 bases, J lost 6 bases, and 6 bases stayed unmatched. This CDR3 comprises 14 residues. CDR3 coding DNA: TGTGCCAGCTCACCCCTTAGCGGGAGAGGCGAGCAGTACTTC. This codes for CASSPLSGRGEQYF.

The rearrangement uses TRBV6-5 and TRBJ2-7; 7 bases match TRBD1. The V gene's germline CDR1 is MNHEY and CDR2 SVGAGI. The V gene end was trimmed by 0 bases and the J gene end by 4 bases; junction bases not matched to a gene: 9. The CDR3 covers 16 residues. In nucleotides, the CDR3 is TGTGCCAGCAGTTACTCGCTGGGACAGCGCCCGTACGAGCAGTACTTC. Its translation is CASSYSLGQRPYEQYF.

The chain couples TRBV6-1 to TRBJ2-5, with 8 bases identical to TRBD1. Trimming removed 1 base from V and 8 bases from J; junction bases left unmatched: 6. Germline lookup yields CDR1 MNHNS and CDR2 SASEGT. There are 14 residues in the CDR3. As DNA, the CDR3 is TGTGCCAGCAGTGAAGGACAGGGGCTCATTACCCAGTACTTC. Residues: CASSEGQGLITQYF.

The chain couples TRBV28 to TRBJ2-2; 9 nucleotides match TRBD1. The CDR3 loop spans 16 amino acids. Trimming took 5 bases from V and 6 from J; bases not matched to a gene: 10. CDR1 MDHEN and CDR2 SYDVKM come from the germline V gene. The CDR3 DNA reads as TGTGCCAGCAGTCTCCGACAGGGGGTGATTCCCGGGGAGCTGTTTTTT. The encoded protein is CASSLRQGVIPGELFF.

The chain employs TRBV7-9 and TRBJ1-5, with TRBD1 matching over 7 bases. J gave up 4 bases and V 5 bases, and 8 bases lay outside the gene matches. Germline V gene data show CDR1 as SEHNR and CDR2 as FQNEAQ (reference sequence). The CDR3 totals 15 residues. CDR3 bases: TGTGCCAGCAGCCCGGCCGGGACAGCTAATCAGCCCCAGCATTTT. It specifies CASSPAGTANQPQHF.

This chain links TRBV11-3 with TRBJ2-3; D ambiguous. The germline V and J ends were trimmed by 8 bases and 5 bases, with 11 bases remaining between them. CDR3 size: 12 residues. Germline V lookup: CDR1 SGHNT, CDR2 YENEEA. CDR3 DNA sequence: TGTGCCAGCGGTTACATTAAAGATACGCAGTATTTT. This sequence encodes CASGYIKDTQYF.

This sequence joins TRBV11-2 and TRBJ1-5; D is ambiguous. This CDR3 contains 13 residues. Per the germline V gene, CDR1 is SGHAT and CDR2 is FQNNGV. With 4 bases removed from V and 3 bases from J, the gap between germline ends came to 7 bases. Here the CDR3 reads CASSYSNNQPQHF. The CDR3 region has the DNA TGTGCCAGCAGCTATTCCAACAATCAGCCCCAGCATTTT.

V usage is TRBV7-9 and J usage is TRBJ2-7; 7 nucleotides line up with TRBD1. The CDR3 contains 14 residues. Germline values: CDR1 SEHNR, CDR2 FQNEAQ (reference sequence). Trimming removed 1 base from V and 2 bases from J; junction bases left unmatched: 2. CDR3 loop: CASSLGTGAYEQYF. The CDR3 DNA reads TGTGCCAGCAGCTTAGGTACAGGGGCCTACGAGCAGTACTTC.

This chain joins TRBV27 and TRBJ2-7; 9 bases match TRBD2. The CDR3 is made up of 16 amino acids. Trimming removed 5 bases from V and 5 bases from J; junction bases left unmatched: 13. CDR1 and CDR2 (germline): MNHEY, SMNVEV (reference sequence). The DNA of the CDR3 is TGTGCCAGCAGTCCGTTAGCGGGAGCTTTAGGGGACGAGCAGTACTTC. This sequence encodes CASSPLAGALGDEQYF.

V and J are TRBV30 and TRBJ1-5; possibly TRBD1 for D (6 bases). This CDR3 spans 17 amino acids. Germline assignment: CDR1 GTSNPN and CDR2 SVGIG (reference sequence). Trimming removed 0 bases at V and 8 bases at J, with 23 bases between. The CDR3 here is CAWSVRWSGQLLEPQHF. Written as DNA, the CDR3 is TGTGCCTGGAGTGTTAGGTGGAGCGGACAGCTCCTTGAGCCCCAGCATTTT.

The genes are TRBV5-1 and TRBJ2-3; 10 nucleotides agree with TRBD2. The V gene end was trimmed by 6 bases and the J gene end by 4 bases; junction bases not matched to a gene: 11. The CDR3 spans 16 residues. In germline, CDR1 is SGHRS, CDR2 YFSETQ. CDR3 in DNA: TGCGCCAGCAAGACCCTTGGACTAGCGGTATCAGATACGCAGTATTTT. This translates into CASKTLGLAVSDTQYF.

CDR3 residues: CASSPNLGADTEAFF. The CDR3 DNA follows: TGTGCCAGCTCACCAAATCTTGGGGCGGACACTGAAGCTTTCTTT. The rearrangement joins TRBV18 to TRBJ1-1; the D gene is possibly TRBD1 (5 bases). Germline V gives CDR1 KGHSH, CDR2 LQKENI. This CDR3 has 15 residues. Trimming removed 2 bases from V and 3 bases from J, with 13 bases in between.

This chain uses TRBV9 with TRBJ2-7; 7 bases match TRBD2. CDR3 length: 15 residues. The V gene's germline CDR1 is SGDLS and CDR2 YYNGEE. The junction had 12 bases not matched to a gene; V was cut back by 4 bases and J by 5 bases. Here the CDR3 DNA reads TGTGCCAGCAGCTTTAGCGGACTAGGGAGTCACGAGCAGTACTTC. Its protein is CASSFSGLGSHEQYF.

The chain recombines TRBV27 with TRBJ2-7, with TRBD2 matching over 7 bases. After removal of 5 bases from V and 1 base from J, the junction contained 17 bases not matched to a gene. Germline CDR1 and CDR2: MNHEY and SMNVEV (reference sequence). CDR3 length: 18 residues. This CDR3 reads CASSQFPAGEALSYEQYF. DNA of the CDR3: TGTGCCAGCAGTCAATTCCCCGCGGGAGAAGCCCTTTCCTACGAGCAGTACTTC.

The CDR3 bases are TGTGCCACGGAGCTAGACGGCGAGCAGTTCTTC. Translated, it gives CATELDGEQFF. The chain is built from TRBV10-3 and TRBJ2-1; D not certain. This CDR3 spans 11 amino acids. Looked up from germline, CDR1 is ENHRY and CDR2 is SYGVKD. V gave up 10 bases and J gave up 10 bases, with 14 bases separating them.

The CDR3 DNA reads TGTGCCAGCAGCCGCCGACAGATTAGCAATCAGCCCCAGCATTTT. Its protein is CASSRRQISNQPQHF. The chain carries TRBV7-2 and TRBJ1-5; maybe TRBD1 (5 bases). The ends were cut back, 5 bases at V and 0 bases at J, with 11 bases in the middle. Germline V gene data show CDR1 as SGHTA and CDR2 as FQGNSA. CDR3 size: 15 residues.

V gene TRBV28 combines with J gene TRBJ1-2, with 8 bases lining up with TRBD1. V gave up 6 bases and J gave up 5 bases; unmatched junction bases: 5. The germline V gene encodes CDR1 MDHEN and CDR2 SYDVKM. The CDR3 runs 13 residues. The CDR3 region is CASRGTGGYGYTF. For the CDR3, the DNA is TGTGCCAGCAGGGGCACAGGGGGGTATGGCTACACCTTC.

The V gene is TRBV5-6, the J gene TRBJ2-1; 7 bases agree with TRBD2. The V segment lost 4 bases and the J segment 7 bases; nucleotides outside the gene matches: 2. The CDR3 is 12 amino acids. The germline CDR1 and CDR2 sequences are SGHDT and YYEEEE. The CDR3 DNA follows: TGTGCCAGCAGCGCGGGGGTTAATGAGCAGTTCTTC. Its protein product is CASSAGVNEQFF.

The chain is built from TRBV11-3 and TRBJ2-5; 8 nucleotides match TRBD2. Losses at the gene ends were 2 bases for V and 5 bases for J; bases not matched to a gene: 7. Germline V lookup: CDR1 SGHNT, CDR2 YENEEA. There are 15 residues in the CDR3. The chain's CDR3 is CASSLYHGRVETQYF. In DNA, the CDR3 is TGTGCCAGCAGCTTATATCACGGGAGGGTGGAGACCCAGTACTTC.

The V call is TRBV6-6, the J call TRBJ2-2; TRBD1 matches at 7 bases. The CDR3 covers 15 residues. The germline gives CDR1 MNHNY, CDR2 SVGAGI (reference sequence). The ends lost 6 bases at V and 2 bases at J; junction bases unmatched: 6. The CDR3, as DNA: TGTGCCAGCAGGCCACAGGGGTTCAACACCGGGGAGCTGTTTTTT. Its translation is CASRPQGFNTGELFF.

With regard to this clone: At one of its ends the junction is not consistent with the germline gene, which may arise from a read error. The chain has TRBV28 and TRBJ2-7; no clear D gene. The CDR3 consists of 13 residues. Germline V gene sequence: CDR1 MDHEN, CDR2 SYDVKM. The CDR3 bases are TGTGCCAGCACTTTACCGAGCTCCTACGAGCAGTACTTC. It encodes CASTLPSSYEQYF.

CDR3 sequence reads: CASSYGGSGNEKLFF. DNA for the CDR3: TGTGCCAGCAGTTACGGGGGGAGTGGGAATGAAAAACTGTTTTTT. V and J are TRBV6-5 and TRBJ1-4; weak D call: TRBD1 (5 bases). The CDR3 contains 15 residues. Germline V gene data show CDR1 as MNHEY and CDR2 as SVGAGI. Trimming took 2 bases from V and 5 from J, leaving 12 bases between them.

The chain couples TRBV2 to TRBJ2-1, with a tentative D call TRBD2 (5 bases). CDR3 size: 16 residues. V lost 7 bases, J lost 0 bases, and 16 bases lay in between. Germline V gives CDR1 SNHLY, CDR2 FYNNEI. For the CDR3, the DNA is TGTGCCAGCAACACCTTCCCCGGGATCTCCTACAATGAGCAGTTCTTC. Protein: CASNTFPGISYNEQFF. Looking up the rest from reference TRBV2 and TRBJ2-1 gives the full variable domain: EPEVTQTPSHQVTQMGQEVILRCVPISNHLYFYWYRQILGQKVEFLVSFYNNEISEKSEIFDDQFSVERPDGSNFTLKIRSTKLEDSAMYFCASNTFPGISYNEQFFGPGTRLTVL.

The chain is built from TRBV28 and TRBJ2-5; TRBD2 matches at 10 bases. J gave up 7 bases and V 7 bases, and 15 bases lay outside the gene matches. The CDR3 contains 16 residues. Germline V gene lookup returns CDR1 MDHEN and CDR2 SYDVKM. DNA for the CDR3: TGTGCCAGCAAGCGGATCCTAGCGGGAGACTTCAGGACCCAGTACTTC. It yields the protein CASKRILAGDFRTQYF.

There are a few counts of this clone. The chain links TRBV18 to TRBJ1-1, with 9 nucleotides matching TRBD1. J lost 5 bases, V lost 5 bases, and 6 bases had no gene match. The germline gives CDR1 KGHSH, CDR2 LQKENI. The CDR3 consists of 14 residues. The CDR3 DNA reads as TGTGCCAGCTCAACCGGGACAGGGAGAACTGAAGCTTTCTTT. Protein sequence: CASSTGTGRTEAFF.

The chain carries TRBV27 and TRBJ1-2, with D uncertain. This CDR3 has 13 amino acids. The ends were cut back, 4 bases at V and 6 bases at J, with 12 bases in the middle. CDR1 and CDR2 from the germline V gene are MNHEY and SMNVEV (reference sequence). The CDR3 spells CASSSSQGDGYTF. CDR3 coding DNA: TGTGCCAGCAGTTCTTCCCAAGGAGATGGCTACACCTTC.

The rearrangement links TRBV7-9 to TRBJ2-7; 8 nucleotides agree with TRBD1. From germline, CDR1 is SEHNR and CDR2 FQNEAQ (reference sequence). The CDR3 is made up of 15 amino acids. V lost 5 bases to trimming and J lost 3 bases; unmatched junction nucleotides: 9. In DNA, the CDR3 is TGTGCCAGCAGCCCTGGACAGGGACCCGACTACGAGCAGTACTTC. Protein product: CASSPGQGPDYEQYF. Variable domain in full (rest from reference TRBV7-9 and TRBJ2-7): DTGVSQNPRHKITKRGQNVTFRCDPISEHNRLYWYRQTLGQGPEFLTYFQNEAQLEKSRLLSDRFSAERPKGSFSTLEIQRTEQGDSAMYLCASSPGQGPDYEQYFGPGTRLTVT.

V gene TRBV5-1 combines with J gene TRBJ2-1; 8 bases fit TRBD1. This CDR3 is built from 14 residues. Unmatched junction bases numbered 3, after V lost 0 bases and J lost 7 bases. Germline-derived CDR1 and CDR2 are SGHRS and YFSETQ. The CDR3 protein is CASSLGTGGNEQFF. The CDR3 region has the DNA TGCGCCAGCAGCTTGGGAACAGGGGGAAATGAGCAGTTCTTC.